The 10 T cell receptor beta chains below all came from one sample that was sequenced in a study of T cell responses to AZD1222 COVID-19 vaccine. The protocol was immunoSEQ multiplex PCR, while the TCRdb copy is restricted to in-frame clones and leaves out a portion. The sample has 150,000 to 200,000 clones, roughly 88% seen once. The sample in question was peripheral blood, obtained 28 days after the second AZD1222 dose. The receptors shown here come from an adult who received the AZD1222 COVID-19 vaccine.

This clone was recorded only once. The chain combines TRBV3-1 (or the pseudogene TRBV3-2) with TRBJ2-2; D is unresolved. The CDR3 consists of 15 residues. Trimming took 2 bases from V and 5 from J, leaving 12 bases between them. In germline, CDR1 is LGHDT, CDR2 YNNKEL (reference sequence). CDR3 sequence: CASSQRGDLTGELFF. Written as DNA, the CDR3 is TGTGCCAGCAGCCAAAGAGGCGACCTAACCGGGGAGCTGTTTTTT.

This clone was detected only once. V is TRBV27 and J is TRBJ2-5; a possible D gene is TRBD1 (5 bases). CDR1 and CDR2 (germline): MNHEY, SMNVEV (reference sequence). This CDR3 is built from 14 residues. V was cut by 6 bases and J by 5 bases, with 16 bases left in between. The CDR3 DNA reads TGTGCCAGCAGCCAAGGGGCAGCCCAGGAGACCCAGTACTTC. It codes for CASSQGAAQETQYF.

This chain uses TRBV9 with TRBJ1-6, with D perhaps TRBD1 (6 bases). This CDR3 comprises 13 residues. Trimming left V 6 bases short and J 10 bases short, with 14 bases between. Looked up from germline, CDR1 is SGDLS and CDR2 is YYNGEE. The CDR3 protein is CASTPGARSPLHF. CDR3 sequence (DNA): TGTGCCAGCACCCCGGGGGCTCGATCACCCCTCCACTTT.

CDR3 residues: CAWSPDRLTYEQYF. CDR3 nucleotide sequence: TGTGCCTGGAGTCCCGACAGGTTGACCTACGAGCAGTACTTC. The chain employs TRBV30 and TRBJ2-7; D is perhaps TRBD1 (6 bases). CDR1 GTSNPN and CDR2 SVGIG come from the germline V gene (reference sequence). Trimming shortened V by 2 bases and J by 2 bases, and 13 bases separated the two germline ends. The CDR3 extends over 14 amino acids.

The rearrangement links TRBV3-1 (or the pseudogene TRBV3-2) to TRBJ1-6, with unresolved D. V lost 0 bases and J 13 bases, leaving 7 bases between the germline ends. Germline V lookup: CDR1 LGHDT, CDR2 YNNKEL (reference sequence). The length of the CDR3 is 12 residues. The CDR3 reads CASSQDPLPLHF. CDR3 bases: TGTGCCAGCAGCCAAGACCCCCTCCCCCTCCACTTT.

This clone was seen a handful of times. The V and J genes are TRBV2 and TRBJ2-5; 10 bases are shared with TRBD2. CDR1 is SNHLY and CDR2 is FYNNEI in the germline V gene. CDR3 size: 17 residues. The trim removed 2 bases at V and 3 bases at J, leaving 9 bases unmatched. CDR3 amino acids: CASSEWGSGGAEETQYF. In DNA form, the CDR3 reads TGTGCCAGCAGTGAATGGGGCAGCGGGGGGGCCGAAGAGACCCAGTACTTC.

The CDR3 DNA is TGTGCCAGCTCACCACCGGGGATGGGAGGAAACACCATATATTTT. Translated, it gives CASSPPGMGGNTIYF. The chain employs TRBV18 and TRBJ1-3; D not resolved. The V gene's germline CDR1 is KGHSH and CDR2 LQKENI. CDR3 size: 15 residues. V lost 0 bases, J lost 4 bases, and 10 bases lay in between.

This clone was seen only once. This CDR3 reads CASSPLAGDTGELFF. The DNA for the CDR3 is TGTGCCAGCTCACCTCTAGCGGGGGACACCGGGGAGCTGTTTTTT. The J gene is TRBJ2-2, the V gene TRBV18; TRBD2 matches 10 bases. CDR1 and CDR2 from the germline V gene are KGHSH and LQKENI. V shed 3 bases and J 3 bases; nucleotides not matched to a gene: 1. The CDR3 is 15 amino acids. The full variable domain, with the rest looked up from reference TRBV18 and TRBJ2-2, is NAGVMQNPRHLVRRRGQEARLRCSPMKGHSHVYWYRQLPEEGLKFMVYLQKENIIDESGMPKERFSAEFPKEGPSILRIQQVVRGDSAAYFCASSPLAGDTGELFFGEGSRLTVL.

This rearrangement joins TRBV29-1 to TRBJ1-2, with D uncertain. With 4 bases removed from V and 4 bases from J, the gap between germline ends came to 7 bases. This CDR3 has 11 residues. From germline, CDR1 is SQVTM and CDR2 ANQGSEA. CDR3 sequence reads: CSVGQLYGYTF. CDR3 nucleotide sequence: TGCAGCGTTGGTCAGCTCTATGGCTACACCTTC.

The genes are TRBV2 and TRBJ2-2, with 9 bases matching TRBD2. The J segment lost 4 bases and the V segment lost 5 bases, leaving 5 bases of the junction unmatched. This CDR3 has 15 residues. Germline values: CDR1 SNHLY, CDR2 FYNNEI. DNA for the CDR3: TGTGCCAGCAGTTTAGCGGGGGCCATCACCGGGGAGCTGTTTTTT. The encoded protein is CASSLAGAITGELFF.